Presented here are 28 T cell receptor beta chains from one specimen sequenced in a study of blood T cell repertoires in COVID-19. Only in-frame clones appear in the TCRdb table, and some are missing; sequencing was by immunoSEQ multiplex PCR. The data contain about 60,000 clones, around 90% of them singletons. The sequenced sample was peripheral blood. Receptor source: a human donor with acute or convalescent COVID-19. The donor label of this sample is uncertain.

The rearrangement joins TRBV2 to TRBJ2-2, with 8 bases identical to TRBD1. Germline CDR1 SNHLY, CDR2 FYNNEI. This CDR3 has 15 amino acids. J was trimmed by 0 bases and V by 6 bases; bases with no gene match: 3. CDR3 loop: CASRPGQANTGELFF. The CDR3 region has the DNA TGTGCCAGCAGACCGGGACAGGCGAACACCGGGGAGCTGTTTTTT.

The V and J genes are TRBV5-8 and TRBJ2-1; no clear D. Trimming shortened V by 0 bases and J by 0 bases, and 10 bases separated the two germline ends. The germline V gene has CDR1 SGHTS and CDR2 YDEGEE. The CDR3 extends over 16 amino acids. The CDR3 DNA reads as TGTGCCAGCAGCTTGGGGCTTTACAGCTCCTACAATGAGCAGTTCTTC. Translation gives CASSLGLYSSYNEQFF.

This sequence joins TRBV27 and TRBJ1-2; 9 bases agree with TRBD1. This CDR3 spans 15 amino acids. The trim removed 4 bases at V and 0 bases at J, leaving 3 bases unmatched. Germline V gene sequence: CDR1 MNHEY, CDR2 SMNVEV (reference sequence). The CDR3 is CASSYRTGANYGYTF. As DNA, the CDR3 is TGTGCCAGCAGTTATCGGACAGGGGCTAACTATGGCTACACCTTC.

This clone was seen a handful of times. This chain connects TRBV5-1 to TRBJ1-2; 7 nucleotides match TRBD1. CDR1 is SGHRS, CDR2 YFSETQ, per germline. The V gene end was trimmed by 0 bases and the J gene end by 6 bases; junction bases not matched to a gene: 5. This CDR3 contains 14 residues. The CDR3 DNA is TGCGCCAGCAGCTTGGAACAGGGGAGAAATGGCTACACCTTC. Protein product: CASSLEQGRNGYTF.

This rearrangement joins TRBV6-5 to TRBJ2-1; TRBD2 matches 10 bases. The length of the CDR3 is 15 residues. The V gene end was trimmed by 7 bases and the J gene end by 7 bases; junction bases not matched to a gene: 10. Per germline, CDR1 MNHEY and CDR2 SVGAGI. The CDR3 nucleotides read TGTGCCAGCACCGAGAAGGTAGCGGGGGGTAATGAGCAGTTCTTC. Translated: CASTEKVAGGNEQFF.

The V and J genes are TRBV11-2 and TRBJ1-5, with D possibly being TRBD1 (5 bases). The CDR3 is made up of 13 amino acids. Germline V CDR1 and CDR2: SGHAT, FQNNGV. V shed 5 bases and J shed 9 bases, with 14 bases lying between them. CDR3 in DNA: TGTGCCAGCAGCCCGCAGGGATGGGGGCCCCAGCATTTT. This sequence encodes CASSPQGWGPQHF. Filled out from reference TRBV11-2 and TRBJ1-5, the complete variable domain reads EAGVAQSPRYKIIEKRQSVAFWCNPISGHATLYWYQQILGQGPKLLIQFQNNGVVDDSQLPKDRFSAERLKGVDSTLKIQPAKLEDSAVYLCASSPQGWGPQHFGDGTRLSIL.

The rearrangement joins TRBV27 to TRBJ2-6, with 8 bases aligning to TRBD1. Germline V gene sequence: CDR1 MNHEY, CDR2 SMNVEV (reference sequence). This CDR3 contains 17 residues. V lost 6 bases, J lost 1 base, and 8 bases stayed unmatched. In DNA, the CDR3 is TGTGCCAGCAGACCCGACAGGGGCTGGTCTGGGGCCAACGTCCTGACTTTC. Its protein is CASRPDRGWSGANVLTF.

V usage is TRBV19 and J usage is TRBJ1-1; D is possibly TRBD1 (5 bases). The germline V and J ends were trimmed by 3 bases and 11 bases, with 16 bases remaining between them. The germline V gene encodes CDR1 LNHDA and CDR2 SQIVND (reference sequence). This CDR3 spans 13 amino acids. The CDR3 sequence: CASSMGQGLGAFF. The CDR3 region has the DNA TGTGCCAGTAGTATGGGGCAAGGCCTAGGGGCTTTCTTT.

CDR3 coding DNA: TGTGCCAGCAGGGAGACAGCTTTAAATGAAAAACTGTTTTTT. Protein sequence: CASRETALNEKLFF. This sequence joins TRBV2 and TRBJ1-4; perhaps TRBD1 as D (5 bases). The CDR3 covers 14 residues. CDR1 is SNHLY, CDR2 FYNNEI, per germline. V was clipped by 6 bases and J by 5 bases, with 13 bases between them.

The rearrangement links TRBV19 to TRBJ1-6; 9 nucleotides agree with TRBD1. Trimming removed 4 bases from V and 2 bases from J; junction bases left unmatched: 6. The CDR3 spans 17 residues. Germline CDR1 reads LNHDA; CDR2 reads SQIVND (reference sequence). The CDR3 is CASSTRQGGTYNSPLHF. CDR3 DNA sequence: TGTGCCAGTAGTACCCGACAGGGGGGCACCTATAATTCACCCCTCCACTTT.

This chain links TRBV9 with TRBJ1-1; no definite D call. CDR1 SGDLS and CDR2 YYNGEE come from the germline V gene. The V end was cut by 7 bases, the J end by 0 bases, with 10 bases between. The CDR3 is made up of 13 amino acids. The CDR3 coding sequence is TGTGCCAGCGCCAGGAAGCTGAACACTGAAGCTTTCTTT. Protein: CASARKLNTEAFF.

This rearrangement joins TRBV10-2 to TRBJ2-7; 7 nucleotides agree with TRBD2. The junction had 7 bases not matched to a gene; V was cut back by 2 bases and J by 3 bases. The CDR3 is made up of 15 amino acids. From germline, CDR1 is WSHSY and CDR2 SAAADI. CDR3 protein: CASSESGTDVYEQYV. The CDR3 bases are TGCGCCAGCAGTGAGAGCGGGACGGATGTCTACGAGCAGTACGTC.

The chain recombines TRBV6-5 with TRBJ1-4; the D gene is possibly TRBD1 (5 bases). Trimming cost V 2 bases and J 6 bases, with 16 bases left between them. Germline V CDR1 and CDR2: MNHEY, SVGAGI. This CDR3 region has 16 residues. The CDR3 region is CASSYRAVSGYEKLFF. CDR3 DNA sequence: TGTGCCAGCAGTTACAGGGCGGTGTCAGGGTATGAAAAACTGTTTTTT.

J is TRBJ2-7 and V is TRBV5-1; 10 bases are shared with TRBD2. This CDR3 is built from 15 residues. The V gene's germline CDR1 is SGHRS and CDR2 YFSETQ. V shed 1 base, J shed 6 bases, and the junction held 7 bases outside the gene matches. CDR3 amino acids: CASSLQLGTSVEQYF. The CDR3, as DNA: TGCGCCAGCAGCTTGCAACTGGGGACTAGCGTCGAGCAGTACTTC. Together with reference TRBV5-1 and TRBJ2-7, the CDR3 gives the full variable domain: KAGVTQTPRYLIKTRGQQVTLSCSPISGHRSVSWYQQTPGQGLQFLFEYFSETQRNKGNFPGRFSGRQFSNSRSEMNVSTLELGDSALYLCASSLQLGTSVEQYFGPGTRLTVT.

The chain combines TRBV3-1 (or the pseudogene TRBV3-2) with TRBJ1-4; TRBD1 agrees at 12 bases. The junction had 5 bases not matched to a gene; V was cut back by 5 bases and J by 4 bases. The CDR3 is made up of 16 amino acids. Germline CDR1 and CDR2: LGHDT and YNNKEL (reference sequence). CDR3 amino acids: CASSFGTGGDNEKLFF. The CDR3 region has the DNA TGTGCCAGCAGCTTCGGGACAGGGGGCGATAATGAAAAACTGTTTTTT.

The chain recombines TRBV28 with TRBJ1-2; 9 nucleotides line up with TRBD1. The CDR3 runs to 16 residues. J was trimmed by 2 bases and V by 4 bases; bases with no gene match: 8. The V gene's germline CDR1 is MDHEN and CDR2 SYDVKM. The CDR3 here is CASSSPSGTGNYGYTF. The CDR3 region has the DNA TGTGCCAGCAGTTCCCCTTCCGGGACAGGGAACTATGGCTACACCTTC.

The CDR3 is CASSLEGGRGLRETQYF. In nucleotides, the CDR3 is TGTGCCAGCAGCTTAGAGGGCGGCAGGGGGCTTCGAGAGACCCAGTACTTC. The gene calls are TRBV7-9 and TRBJ2-5; TRBD1 matches 8 bases. The length of the CDR3 is 17 residues. Germline V CDR1 and CDR2: SEHNR, FQNEAQ (reference sequence). V trimming: 1 base; J trimming: 4 bases; junction bases outside the gene matches: 11.

The chain has TRBV11-3 and TRBJ2-2, with 7 bases that match TRBD2. Germline V CDR1 and CDR2: SGHNT, YENEEA. This CDR3 has 14 amino acids. Unmatched junction bases numbered 6, after V lost 3 bases and J lost 8 bases. Here the CDR3 reads CASSFPSGQGELFF. CDR3 bases: TGTGCCAGCAGCTTTCCTAGCGGTCAGGGGGAGCTGTTTTTT.

The chain uses TRBV27 and TRBJ1-5, with 9 bases fitting TRBD1. The CDR3 contains 14 residues. Trimming took 5 bases from V and 5 from J; bases not matched to a gene: 4. CDR1 is MNHEY, CDR2 SMNVEV, per germline (reference sequence). The CDR3 DNA sequence: TGTGCCAGCAGTCTACAGGGGGCATATCAGCCCCAGCATTTT. Protein product: CASSLQGAYQPQHF.

This sequence joins TRBV19 and TRBJ1-4, with D maybe TRBD1 (5 bases). CDR1 and CDR2 (germline): LNHDA, SQIVND (reference sequence). V was pared by 7 bases and J by 6 bases, with 18 bases between. This CDR3 spans 15 amino acids. As DNA, the CDR3 is TGTGCCAGTATCAAAGGCGGGGGTTATCATGAAAAACTGTTTTTT. Its protein is CASIKGGGYHEKLFF.

This sequence joins TRBV5-6 and TRBJ2-4; D uncertain. Germline values: CDR1 SGHDT, CDR2 YYEEEE. V was pared by 7 bases and J by 0 bases, with 11 bases between. The length of the CDR3 is 14 residues. The CDR3: CASADSLAKNIQYF. The CDR3, as DNA: TGTGCCAGCGCGGATAGTCTAGCCAAAAACATTCAGTACTTC.

The CDR3 nucleotides read TGTGCCAGCTCAACCGGGATTAATGAAAAACTGTTTTTT. It specifies CASSTGINEKLFF. This sequence joins TRBV18 and TRBJ1-4; no definite D call. This CDR3 has 13 residues. Trimming removed 5 bases at V and 4 bases at J, with 8 bases between. The germline V gene has CDR1 KGHSH and CDR2 LQKENI.

The V call is TRBV28, the J call TRBJ2-1; maybe TRBD2 (7 bases). V shed 5 bases and J shed 5 bases, with 16 bases lying between them. Germline CDR1 is MDHEN and CDR2 is SYDVKM. The CDR3 totals 15 residues. CDR3 sequence: CASSPLAGADNEQFF. For the CDR3, the DNA is TGTGCCAGCAGTCCCCTGGCGGGGGCAGACAATGAGCAGTTCTTC.

A single count supports this clone. CDR3 DNA sequence: TGTGCCAGCAGTCCGGGACAGGGCTACAATGAGCAGTTCTTC. Its protein product is CASSPGQGYNEQFF. The chain uses TRBV2 and TRBJ2-1, with TRBD1 identical over 9 bases. Germline-derived CDR1 and CDR2 are SNHLY and FYNNEI. There are 14 residues in the CDR3. Unmatched junction bases numbered 2, after V lost 5 bases and J lost 3 bases.

V usage is TRBV30 and J usage is TRBJ2-7; D unresolved. In germline, CDR1 is GTSNPN, CDR2 SVGIG (reference sequence). This CDR3 is 16 amino acids long. V gave up 3 bases and J gave up 3 bases, with 21 bases separating them. CDR3 residues: CAWRESPLEYYYEQYF. In DNA, the CDR3 is TGTGCCTGGAGAGAGAGTCCTCTAGAGTACTACTACGAGCAGTACTTC.

As DNA, the CDR3 is TGTGCCAGCAGCTTAGTTTCAGGCCCCACCGGGGAGCTGTTTTTT. Its translation is CASSLVSGPTGELFF. J is TRBJ2-2 and V is TRBV11-2; no clear D gene. The V gene's germline CDR1 is SGHAT and CDR2 FQNNGV. Trimming removed 1 base at V and 4 bases at J, with 10 bases between. The CDR3 is 15 amino acids.

J is TRBJ2-3 and V is TRBV7-3; possible D gene TRBD2, 5 bases. Trimming left V 3 bases short and J 2 bases short, with 9 bases between. The CDR3 is 14 residues long. Germline V gene data show CDR1 as SGHTA and CDR2 as FQGTGA. The CDR3 sequence is CASSLEATTDTQYF. The CDR3 nucleotides are TGTGCCAGCAGCTTGGAGGCAACCACAGATACGCAGTATTTT.

This clone was observed once. The V call is TRBV30, the J call TRBJ2-1, with TRBD2 matching 11 bases. This CDR3 is 16 amino acids long. The V and J ends lost 0 bases and 8 bases, in that order; junction bases with no gene match: 9. Germline V gives CDR1 GTSNPN, CDR2 SVGIG (reference sequence). Here the CDR3 reads CAWSVGGSGGAHEQFF. The CDR3 region has the DNA TGTGCCTGGAGTGTAGGCGGTAGCGGGGGGGCCCATGAGCAGTTCTTC. The whole variable domain, remainder taken from reference TRBV30 and TRBJ2-1, is SQTIHQWPATLVQPVGSPLSLECTVEGTSNPNLYWYRQAAGRGLQLLFYSVGIGQISSEVPQNLSASRPQDRQFILSSKKLLLSDSGFYLCAWSVGGSGGAHEQFFGPGTRLTVL.